The 10 T cell receptor beta chains below were found in one sample sequenced in a study of blood T cell repertoires in COVID-19. Using immunoSEQ multiplex PCR, the repertoire was profiled, and TCRdb retains in-frame clones only, with some absent. The sample yields 130,000 to 150,000 clones, approximately 88% seen once. Sequencing input: peripheral blood. Receptors originate from a man in his 70s with acute or convalescent COVID-19.

This chain uses TRBV6-5 with TRBJ2-7, with TRBD1 matching over 8 bases. Trimming at V came to 2 bases and at J to 3 bases, leaving 3 bases not matched to a gene. The length of the CDR3 is 14 residues. The V gene's germline CDR1 is MNHEY and CDR2 SVGAGI. CDR3 protein: CASSYGGQGYEQYF. In nucleotides, the CDR3 is TGTGCCAGCAGTTACGGAGGACAGGGCTACGAGCAGTACTTC.

The chain has TRBV5-1 and TRBJ1-1; the D gene is possibly TRBD1 (5 bases). CDR3 length equals 15 residues. Deletions cut 4 bases from V and 6 bases from J, with 19 bases between. Germline V lookup: CDR1 SGHRS, CDR2 YFSETQ. This CDR3 reads CASSVAGSRIPEAFF. The CDR3, as DNA: TGCGCCAGCAGCGTCGCAGGGTCTAGGATACCTGAAGCTTTCTTT.

A few counts support this clone. The rearrangement joins TRBV27 to TRBJ2-2, with D perhaps TRBD2 (6 bases). Germline V gives CDR1 MNHEY, CDR2 SMNVEV (reference sequence). CDR3 length: 16 amino acids. Trimming left V 5 bases short and J 8 bases short, with 21 bases between. CDR3 nucleotide sequence: TGTGCCAGCAGTCCAACCGTGGGGAGGACCTTAGGGGAGCTGTTTTTT. This sequence encodes CASSPTVGRTLGELFF.

The chain links TRBV7-2 to TRBJ1-2; 9 bases align to TRBD1. Germline V gives CDR1 SGHTA, CDR2 FQGNSA. This CDR3 has 14 amino acids. The J segment lost 6 bases and the V segment lost 6 bases, leaving 8 bases of the junction unmatched. Here the CDR3 DNA reads TGTGCCAGCAGAAAGACAGGGGGAATGGATGGCTACACCTTC. Its translation: CASRKTGGMDGYTF.

The chain links TRBV19 to TRBJ1-1; 9 positions agree with TRBD1. This CDR3 region has 14 residues. Looked up from germline, CDR1 is LNHDA and CDR2 is SQIVND (reference sequence). V trimming: 6 bases; J trimming: 6 bases; junction bases outside the gene matches: 8. Here the CDR3 reads CASRTTGGRAEAFF. The CDR3 nucleotides are TGTGCCAGTAGAACAACAGGGGGCAGAGCTGAAGCTTTCTTT.

The J gene is TRBJ1-1, the V gene TRBV2; no clear D. Trimming pared 2 bases from V and 5 bases from J, leaving 18 bases between. CDR1 SNHLY and CDR2 FYNNEI come from the germline V gene. This CDR3 has 16 amino acids. The CDR3 sequence is CASSEKRAGIRTEAFF. The CDR3, as DNA: TGTGCCAGCAGTGAAAAACGGGCGGGGATCAGAACTGAAGCTTTCTTT.

This chain uses TRBV7-7 with TRBJ2-5; the D gene is possibly TRBD1 (5 bases). From germline, CDR1 is SSHAT and CDR2 FNYEAQ (reference sequence). The CDR3 loop spans 14 amino acids. V was shortened by 4 bases and J by 4 bases, with 13 bases between the two germline ends. The CDR3 coding sequence is TGTGCCAGCAGCTCCTCAGGGATCGGAGAGACCCAGTACTTC. It translates to CASSSSGIGETQYF. Full variable domain (missing parts from reference TRBV7-7 and TRBJ2-5): GAGVSQSPRYKVTKRGQDVTLRCDPISSHATLYWYQQALGQGPEFLTYFNYEAQPDKSGLPSDRFSAERPEGSISTLTIQRTEQRDSAMYRCASSSSGIGETQYFGPGTRLLVL.

This chain joins TRBV11-2 and TRBJ2-2; 7 bases are shared with TRBD1. J lost 0 bases, V lost 8 bases, and 3 bases had no gene match. The CDR3 runs to 14 residues. The germline V gene encodes CDR1 SGHAT and CDR2 FQNNGV. Here the CDR3 reads CASGGQTNTGELFF. DNA of the CDR3: TGTGCCAGCGGGGGACAGACGAACACCGGGGAGCTGTTTTTT.

This clone was counted once. V gene TRBV28 combines with J gene TRBJ1-4; 10 nucleotides match TRBD1. Germline CDR1 MDHEN, CDR2 SYDVKM. The CDR3 length is 17 residues. Trimming removed 0 bases from V and 2 bases from J; junction bases left unmatched: 3. The CDR3 DNA is TGTGCCAGCAGTTTATGGGGGACAGGGGTGACTAATGAAAAACTGTTTTTT. Protein sequence: CASSLWGTGVTNEKLFF.

V usage is TRBV6-6 and J usage is TRBJ2-2; 10 nucleotides align to TRBD2. Germline trimming cut 6 bases from V and 4 bases from J; bases unmatched to any gene: 8. CDR3 length: 16 amino acids. Germline V gene sequence: CDR1 MNHNY, CDR2 SVGAGI (reference sequence). CDR3 DNA: TGTGCCAGCAGCCCCCGCCTAGCGGGGGTCACCGGGGAGCTGTTTTTT. It specifies CASSPRLAGVTGELFF.